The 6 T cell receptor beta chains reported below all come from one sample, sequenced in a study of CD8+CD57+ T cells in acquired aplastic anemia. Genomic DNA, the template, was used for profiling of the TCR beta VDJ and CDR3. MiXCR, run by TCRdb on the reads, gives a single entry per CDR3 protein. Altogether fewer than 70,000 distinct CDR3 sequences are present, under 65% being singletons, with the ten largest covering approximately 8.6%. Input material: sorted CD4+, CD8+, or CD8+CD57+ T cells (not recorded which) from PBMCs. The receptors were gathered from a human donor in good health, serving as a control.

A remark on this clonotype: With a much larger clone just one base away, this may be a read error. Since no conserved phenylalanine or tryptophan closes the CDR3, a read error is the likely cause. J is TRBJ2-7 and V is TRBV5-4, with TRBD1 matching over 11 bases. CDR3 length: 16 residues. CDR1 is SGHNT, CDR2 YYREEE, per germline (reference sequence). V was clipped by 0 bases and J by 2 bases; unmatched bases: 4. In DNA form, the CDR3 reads TGTGCCAGCAGCTTGGAGCCGGGACAGGGGGCCTACGAGCAGTACCTC. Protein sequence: CASSLEPGQGAYEQYL.

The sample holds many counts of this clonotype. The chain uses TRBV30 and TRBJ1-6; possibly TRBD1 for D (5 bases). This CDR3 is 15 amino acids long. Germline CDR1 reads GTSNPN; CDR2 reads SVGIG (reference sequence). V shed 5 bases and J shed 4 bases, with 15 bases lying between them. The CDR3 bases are TGTGCCTGGTGTTCGGGACCCATGTATAATTCACCCCTCCACTTT. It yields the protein CAWCSGPMYNSPLHF.

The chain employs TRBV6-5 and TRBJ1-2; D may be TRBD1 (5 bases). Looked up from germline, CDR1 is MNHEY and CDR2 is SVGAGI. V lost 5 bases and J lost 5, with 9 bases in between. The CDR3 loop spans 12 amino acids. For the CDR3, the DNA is TGTGCCAGCAGTAACAAGGGGTATGGCTACACCTTC. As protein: CASSNKGYGYTF.

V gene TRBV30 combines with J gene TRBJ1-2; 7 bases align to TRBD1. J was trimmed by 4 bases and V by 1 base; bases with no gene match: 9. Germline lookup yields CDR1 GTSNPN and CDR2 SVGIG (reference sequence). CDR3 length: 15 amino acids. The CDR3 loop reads CAWSAGQPVGYGYTF. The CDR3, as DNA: TGTGCCTGGAGTGCGGGACAGCCGGTCGGCTATGGCTACACCTTC.

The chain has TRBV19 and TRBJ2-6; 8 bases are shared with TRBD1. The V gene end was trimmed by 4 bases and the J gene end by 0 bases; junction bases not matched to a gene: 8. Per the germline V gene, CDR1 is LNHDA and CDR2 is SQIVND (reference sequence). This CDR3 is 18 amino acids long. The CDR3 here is CASSTTGQESSGANVLTF. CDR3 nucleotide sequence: TGTGCCAGTAGTACTACGGGACAGGAAAGCTCTGGGGCCAACGTCCTGACTTTC.

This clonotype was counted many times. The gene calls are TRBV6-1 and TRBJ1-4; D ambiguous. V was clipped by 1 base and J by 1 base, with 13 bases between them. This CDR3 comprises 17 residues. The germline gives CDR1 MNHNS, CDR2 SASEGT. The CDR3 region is CASSEVGVLRTNEKLFF. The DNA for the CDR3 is TGTGCCAGCAGTGAAGTTGGTGTATTGAGAACTAATGAAAAACTGTTTTTT.